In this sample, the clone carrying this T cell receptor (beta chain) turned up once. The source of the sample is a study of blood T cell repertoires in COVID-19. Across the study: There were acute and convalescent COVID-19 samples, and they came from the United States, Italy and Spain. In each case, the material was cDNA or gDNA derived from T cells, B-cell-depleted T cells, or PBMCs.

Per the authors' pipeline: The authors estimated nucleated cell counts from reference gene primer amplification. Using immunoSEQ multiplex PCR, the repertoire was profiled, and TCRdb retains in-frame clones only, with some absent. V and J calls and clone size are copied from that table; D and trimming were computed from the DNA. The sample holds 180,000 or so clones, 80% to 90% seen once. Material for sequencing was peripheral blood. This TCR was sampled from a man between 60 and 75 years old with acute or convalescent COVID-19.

The CDR3 region is CASSPSSGFNEKLFF. The CDR3 DNA is TGTGCCAGCAGCCCGAGCTCGGGTTTTAATGAAAAACTGTTTTTT. The J gene is TRBJ1-4, the V gene TRBV11-2; D call uncertain. The ends were cut back, 5 bases at V and 4 bases at J, with 14 bases in the middle. The CDR3 extends over 15 amino acids. The germline V gene has CDR1 SGHAT and CDR2 FQNNGV.